This T cell receptor beta chain is drawn from a study of T-cell memory formation after mild COVID-19 (TCRdb year 2021). Background on the whole study: TCR sequence clusters from the two donors were found to be largely donor specific. In a couple of donors, T-cell clones that expanded and contracted after mild COVID-19 were tracked by sequencing TCRalpha and TCRbeta repertoires over time. The cohort comprised two young, previously healthy adult volunteers, one female and one male. Broad study findings and their caveats: The study covered only a couple of mild cases, and larger cohorts including severe cases with pre-infection samples were considered necessary. Contracting CD4+ clones turned up mainly in the CM and EM memory subsets, whereas EMRA was where CD8+ clones were enriched. The second-wave clones that peaked on day 37 were not confirmed to be SARS-CoV-2 specific. Some responding clones were detected in pre-infection memory, which suggested that pre-existing cross-reactive memory T cells had joined the SARS-CoV-2 response. Clones that contracted from day 15 to 85 showed balanced CD4/CD8 phenotypes, whereas a second wave of clones that expanded from day 15 to 37 leaned towards CD4+.

TCRdb shows the sequencer as Illumina NovaSeq 6000. TCRalpha and TCRbeta cDNA libraries were built by 5'RACE with constant-segment primers, adding sample barcodes and unique molecular identifiers. RNA was extracted from every sample with Trizol reagent. Libraries were amplified in two PCR steps, with a second sample barcode and Illumina TruSeq adapters added in the second step. Sequencing of the libraries was done on an Illumina NovaSeq, producing 2 x 150 bp paired-end reads. In the source study's methods: The reads were demultiplexed and collapsed into UMI-guided consensus sequences using migec v1.2.7. Using mixcr v2.1.11, UMI consensuses were aligned to TRA and TRB V and J templates and then assembled into clonotypes. Expanded or contracted clonotypes were those called significant by both edgeR and NoisET, with noise models trained on biological replicates. For edgeR calls, the cutoffs were a false discovery rate-adjusted p below 0.01 and a log2 fold-change threshold of 1. As an exploratory analysis of dynamics, max-normalized trajectories of the 1000 most abundant clonotypes were examined by PCA with hierarchical clustering. Separately sequenced CD4+ and CD8+ repertoires were used to assign the CD4 or CD8 phenotype of responding clones. TCRdb reprocessing: public reads trimmed at Q25 with fastp, clones called with MiXCR, in-frame beta chains kept. Each CDR3 protein gets just one entry, which takes the most common genes and DNA from the rows behind it. TCRdb's processing, not the authors', yielded these V and J calls. This sample comprises approximately 450,000 distinct CDR3 sequences, about 18% of them detected only once. The ten top clones hold 9% to 15% of the sample.

Ficoll-Paque density gradient centrifugation was the method used to isolate PBMCs. V sheds 7 bases and J sheds 7 bases, leaving 14 bases between their ends. The CDR3, cysteine through phenylalanine, is 13 amino acids long. Only the CDR3 DNA is retained, 39 bases long and in frame from the first base. This clonotype was counted a few times. No cognate antigen has been identified for it. Within one base of it there is no much larger clone, and no base qualities were kept. Sequenced sample: PBMCs or a T cell subset sorted from them (not recorded which). The sequence came from an adult woman who had mild COVID-19 (a few samples of this study predate the infection). The sample titles of this study are shuffled in the database, so cell type and time point are left out; the donor was told from shared clones. Recombination joined TRBV12-3 or TRBV12-4 with TRBJ2-1; TRBD2 is perhaps the D gene, given 6 matching bases. The CDR3 sequence is CASTLGGKNEQFF. The nucleotide sequence reads TGTGCCAGCACCTTGGGGGGTAAAAATGAGCAGTTCTTC.